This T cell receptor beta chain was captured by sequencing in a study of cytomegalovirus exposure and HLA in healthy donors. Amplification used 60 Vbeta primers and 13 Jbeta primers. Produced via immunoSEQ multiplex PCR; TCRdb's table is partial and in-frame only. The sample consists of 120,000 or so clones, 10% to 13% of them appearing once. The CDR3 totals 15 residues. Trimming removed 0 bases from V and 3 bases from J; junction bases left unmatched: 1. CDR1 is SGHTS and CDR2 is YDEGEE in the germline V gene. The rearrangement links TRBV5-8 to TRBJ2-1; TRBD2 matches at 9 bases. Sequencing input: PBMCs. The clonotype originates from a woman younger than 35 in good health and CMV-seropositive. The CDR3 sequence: CASSLGLADYNEQFF. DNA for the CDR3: TGTGCCAGCAGCTTGGGACTAGCGGACTACAATGAGCAGTTCTTC.